The text below deals with one TCR beta chain. CDR1 is SGHTA and CDR2 is FQGTGA in the germline V gene. Trimming removed 5 bases from V and 1 base from J, with 11 bases in between. This CDR3 region has 14 residues. The PCR used 60 Vbeta and 13 Jbeta primers. This table comes from immunoSEQ multiplex PCR, and its TCRdb copy is limited to in-frame clones, with some not included. The sample yields roughly 110,000 clones, about four fifths seen once. The sample comes from a study of cytomegalovirus exposure and HLA in healthy donors. Across the whole study: Previous work identified 95 million to 120 million unique TCR beta sequences from about 179 million T cells.

Sequencing was done on a sample of PBMCs. The receptor was isolated from a woman in her forties or fifties in good health and CMV-seropositive. The V call is TRBV7-3, the J call TRBJ1-1; D is unresolved. CDR3 sequence (DNA): TGTGCCAGCAGCCCAGCGGCGGGGAACACTGAAGCTTTCTTT. It is translated as CASSPAAGNTEAFF.